This T cell receptor beta chain derives from a study of glioma-infiltrating T cells after dendritic cell vaccination. The overall study: Dendritic cell vaccine was injected intradermally three times, biweekly. Study observations and caveats: Patients with more pretreatment TILs had longer time to progression and survival. Complete blood and tumor specimen sets were limited to few patients.

On this clone itself: The antigen remains unidentified.

The germline V gene encodes CDR1 LGHNA and CDR2 YSLEER. The V and J ends lost 0 bases and 2 bases respectively, with 17 bases between them. The CDR3 spans 17 residues. Sequencing was performed with immunoSEQ multiplex PCR; in TCRdb, only in-frame clones are kept and a portion is missing. The table includes 95,000 or so clones, under 90% detected once. The clonotype comes from a human donor with glioblastoma. The material was blood, obtained before dendritic cell vaccination. The V and J genes are TRBV4-3 and TRBJ2-7; perhaps TRBD2 as D (5 bases). DNA of the CDR3: TGCGCCAGCAGCCAAGATCTCTTGTCGGGGTTACCCTACGAGCAGTACTTC. Translated: CASSQDLLSGLPYEQYF.